This T cell receptor (beta chain) originates from a study of identifying expanded T cells in peripheral blood. General study results and limits: Technical replicates showed roughly 1.2 changed clones; approximately 2 weeks approximately 16; four weeks 19. Two-week clone count variance significantly increased as total template count grew.

Turning to this clone: The antigen is undetermined.

No infections or other immune events were documented during collection. The assay was immunoSEQ multiplex PCR, and TCRdb's table has in-frame clones only and misses some. Here the sample spans some 120,000 clones, 84% being singletons. Trimming cost V 7 bases and J 7 bases; bases outside gene matches: 3. This CDR3 has 14 amino acids. Germline assignment: CDR1 SGHVS and CDR2 FNYEAQ. Sequenced material: blood. The chain recombines TRBV7-6 with TRBJ2-1, with TRBD2 matching over 14 bases. This clonotype was sampled from a person aged 18 to 75 in good health. This chain's CDR3 is CASTGLAGGNEQFF. In nucleotides, the CDR3 is TGTGCCAGCACAGGACTAGCGGGGGGTAATGAGCAGTTCTTC.